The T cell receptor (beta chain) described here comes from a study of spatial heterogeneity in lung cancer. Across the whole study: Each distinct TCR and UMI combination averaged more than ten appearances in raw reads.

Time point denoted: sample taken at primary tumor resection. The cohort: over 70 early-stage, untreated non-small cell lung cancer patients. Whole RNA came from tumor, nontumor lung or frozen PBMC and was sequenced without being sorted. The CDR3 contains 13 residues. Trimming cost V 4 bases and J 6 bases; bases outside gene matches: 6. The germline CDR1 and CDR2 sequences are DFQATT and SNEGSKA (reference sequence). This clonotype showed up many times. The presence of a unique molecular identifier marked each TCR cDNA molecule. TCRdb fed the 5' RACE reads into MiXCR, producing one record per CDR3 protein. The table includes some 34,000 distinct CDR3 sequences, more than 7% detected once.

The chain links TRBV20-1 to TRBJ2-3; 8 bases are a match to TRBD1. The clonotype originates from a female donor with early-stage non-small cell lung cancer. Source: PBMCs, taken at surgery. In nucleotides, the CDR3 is TGCAGTGCTATCGGACAGGGCGCCGATACGCAGTATTTT. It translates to CSAIGQGADTQYF.